These 9 T cell receptor beta chains were sequenced from one sample in a study of blood T cell repertoires in COVID-19. Profiled with immunoSEQ multiplex PCR; TCRdb holds only in-frame clones, not every one. The repertoire holds about 250,000 clones, with less than 90% as singletons. The sample consisted of PBMCs or T cells enriched from blood (not recorded which). The origin of the receptors is a woman aged 45-60 years who had recovered from COVID-19.

The chain carries TRBV27 and TRBJ1-1; TRBD1 matches 8 bases. Unmatched junction bases numbered 3, after V lost 5 bases and J lost 1 base. CDR1 is MNHEY, CDR2 SMNVEV, per germline (reference sequence). There are 14 residues in the CDR3. The CDR3 here is CASSRDRGNTEAFF. The CDR3, as DNA: TGTGCCAGCAGTCGAGACAGGGGGAACACTGAAGCTTTCTTT.

CDR3 in amino acids: CASSLGQSSGYTF. CDR3 nucleotides: TGTGCCAGCAGTTTAGGGCAGTCTTCTGGCTACACCTTC. The chain combines TRBV12-3 or TRBV12-4 with TRBJ1-2; D call uncertain. This CDR3 spans 13 amino acids. V shed 1 base and J shed 7 bases, with 10 bases lying between them.

This clone has a single count. The CDR3 loop reads CASRLQGLSGNTIYF. The DNA for the CDR3 is TGTGCAAGTCGACTACAGGGTCTCTCTGGAAACACCATATATTTT. The chain joins TRBV12-2 to TRBJ1-3; the table's D call of TRBD1 was not tested on the DNA. TRBV12-2 is tagged as a pseudogene. This CDR3 has 15 amino acids.

The chain has TRBV28 and TRBJ2-5; D is unclear. The V gene's germline CDR1 is MDHEN and CDR2 SYDVKM. This CDR3 is built from 13 residues. V dropped 4 bases and J dropped 4 bases, with 10 bases sitting between them. CDR3 sequence: CASSSSFGETQYF. The CDR3 DNA sequence: TGTGCCAGCAGTTCAAGTTTCGGAGAGACCCAGTACTTC. The variable domain in full, completed from reference TRBV28 and TRBJ2-5, reads DVKVTQSSRYLVKRTGEKVFLECVQDMDHENMFWYRQDPGLGLRLIYFSYDVKMKEKGDIPEGYSVSREKKERFSLILESASTNQTSMYLCASSSSFGETQYFGPGTRLLVL.

The V gene is TRBV15, the J gene TRBJ2-3; possibly TRBD2 for D (5 bases). The CDR3 has 17 amino acids. Trimming took off 0 bases at V and 0 bases at J, with 13 bases between the two ends. From germline, CDR1 is LNHNV and CDR2 YYDKDF (reference sequence). The CDR3 protein is CATSRDRGRGSTDTQYF. The CDR3 nucleotides read TGTGCCACCAGCAGAGATCGGGGTCGGGGAAGCACAGATACGCAGTATTTT.

The rearrangement links TRBV19 to TRBJ2-3; possible D gene TRBD1, 6 bases. V lost 4 bases to trimming and J lost 2 bases, with 16 bases between them. From germline, CDR1 is LNHDA and CDR2 SQIVND (reference sequence). This CDR3 has 16 amino acids. The CDR3 bases are TGTGCCAGTAGTAACCGCCCAGGGGTTTCCACAGATACGCAGTATTTT. Residues: CASSNRPGVSTDTQYF.

The V and J genes are TRBV25-1 and TRBJ2-7; a possible D gene is TRBD2 (5 bases). The CDR3 spans 14 residues. From germline, CDR1 is MGHDK and CDR2 SYGVNS. Trimming cost V 5 bases and J 0 bases, with 11 bases left between them. For the CDR3, the DNA is TGTGCCAGCAGTCGAGGGCCAAGCTCCTACGAGCAGTACTTC. Encoded protein: CASSRGPSSYEQYF.

CDR3 loop: CASRGGQITGELFF. As DNA, the CDR3 is TGTGCCAGCAGAGGGGGACAGATCACCGGGGAGCTGTTTTTT. The rearrangement uses TRBV28 and TRBJ2-2, with TRBD1 matching 7 bases. In germline, CDR1 is MDHEN, CDR2 SYDVKM. There are 14 residues in the CDR3. V shed 6 bases and J 4 bases; nucleotides not matched to a gene: 5.

The chain links TRBV7-3 to TRBJ2-1; 9 nucleotides agree with TRBD2. The CDR3 is 17 residues long. Trimming removed 5 bases from V and 2 bases from J; junction bases left unmatched: 10. CDR1 SGHTA and CDR2 FQGTGA come from the germline V gene. CDR3 loop: CASSPIAGGRAYNEQFF. CDR3 in DNA: TGTGCCAGCAGCCCGATCGCGGGCGGGAGGGCCTACAATGAGCAGTTCTTC.